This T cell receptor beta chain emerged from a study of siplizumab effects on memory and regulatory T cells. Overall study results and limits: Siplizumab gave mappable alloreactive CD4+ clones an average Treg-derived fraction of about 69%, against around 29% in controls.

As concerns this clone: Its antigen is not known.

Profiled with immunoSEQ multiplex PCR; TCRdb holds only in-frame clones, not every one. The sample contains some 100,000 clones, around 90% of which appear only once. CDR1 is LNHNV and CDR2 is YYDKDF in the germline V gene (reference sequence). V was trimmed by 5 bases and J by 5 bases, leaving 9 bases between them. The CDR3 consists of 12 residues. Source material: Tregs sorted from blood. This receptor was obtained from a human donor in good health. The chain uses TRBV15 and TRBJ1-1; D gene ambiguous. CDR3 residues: CATSRSWTEAFF. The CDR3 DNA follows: TGTGCCACCAGCCGGAGTTGGACTGAAGCTTTCTTT.